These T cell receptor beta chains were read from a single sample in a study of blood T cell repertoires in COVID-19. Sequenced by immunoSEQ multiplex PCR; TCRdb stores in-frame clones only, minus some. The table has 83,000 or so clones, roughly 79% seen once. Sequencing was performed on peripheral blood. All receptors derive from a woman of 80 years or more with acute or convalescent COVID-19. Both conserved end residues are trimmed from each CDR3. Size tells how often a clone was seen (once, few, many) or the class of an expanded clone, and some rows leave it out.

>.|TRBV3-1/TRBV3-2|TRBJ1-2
ASSQAPGRAGGGYT
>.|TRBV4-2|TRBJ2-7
ASSQSSGRDPYEQY
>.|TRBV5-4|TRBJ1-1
ASSWGDTEAF
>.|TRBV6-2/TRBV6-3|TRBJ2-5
ASSPQETQY
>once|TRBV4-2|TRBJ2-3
ASSQDSQGAPPDTQY
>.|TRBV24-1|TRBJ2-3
ATSDPVQGSTDTQY
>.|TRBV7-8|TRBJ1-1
ASSSVWGVNEAF
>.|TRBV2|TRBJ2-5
ASTMGQQETQY
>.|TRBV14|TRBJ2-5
ASSFGTAEQETQY
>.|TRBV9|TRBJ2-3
ASSVGAGTASTDTQY
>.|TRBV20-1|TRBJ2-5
SASGSEETQY
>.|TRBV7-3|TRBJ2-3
ASSPSWDLGTQY
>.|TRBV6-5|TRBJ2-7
ASSYTPTLLGEQY
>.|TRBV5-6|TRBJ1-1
ASSLDSFRFRDRLEAF
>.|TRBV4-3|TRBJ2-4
ASSQETSGGAVSKNIQY
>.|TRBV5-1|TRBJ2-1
ASSQTSGGAGIYNEQF
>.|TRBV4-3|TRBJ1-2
ASSQGQYGYT
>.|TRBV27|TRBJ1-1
ASSSPGETNTEAF
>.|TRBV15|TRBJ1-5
ATSRARNYQPQH